Each of the 13 T cell receptor beta chains below was sequenced from the same sample in a study of T cells in Graves' hyperthyroidism and ophthalmopathy. TCR beta CDR3 regions were amplified from RNA transcripts. TCR CDR3 underwent first-round RT-PCR with the HTBI primer set. TCRdb redid the calling of the multiplex PCR reads with MiXCR, one entry per CDR3 protein. The sample has hundreds of thousands of distinct CDR3 sequences, 45% seen once. Input material: peripheral blood or thyroid tissue (not recorded which). These receptors came from an adult man with Graves' disease, either hyperthyroidism or ophthalmopathy (not recorded which).

V is TRBV20-1 and J is TRBJ2-5; unclear D gene. The germline V gene encodes CDR1 DFQATT and CDR2 SNEGSKA (reference sequence). Trimming pared 2 bases from V and 7 bases from J, leaving 5 bases between. The CDR3 totals 10 residues. Written as DNA, the CDR3 is TGCAGTGCTAGACCAGGGACCCAGTACTTC. Residues: CSARPGTQYF.

This clonotype turned up a few times. The CDR3 protein is CASSARLAGRSYEQYF. The DNA for the CDR3 is TGTGCCAGCAGTGCGAGACTAGCGGGGCGATCTTACGAGCAGTACTTC. The J gene is TRBJ2-7, the V gene TRBV2; 11 nucleotides agree with TRBD2. This CDR3 region has 16 residues. With 4 bases clipped from V and 4 bases from J, the junction kept 9 bases outside the gene matches. Germline CDR1 and CDR2: SNHLY and FYNNEI.

The chain recombines TRBV12-3 or TRBV12-4 with TRBJ1-5, with 11 positions matching TRBD1. Trimming took 5 bases from V and 3 from J; bases not matched to a gene: 6. The CDR3 totals 16 residues. The CDR3, as DNA: TGTGCCAGCAGTCTGGGGACAGGGGGGTACAATCAGCCCCAGCATTTT. Its protein is CASSLGTGGYNQPQHF.

The chain has TRBV29-1 and TRBJ2-5; 7 bases align to TRBD1. Per germline, CDR1 SQVTM and CDR2 ANQGSEA. The V segment lost 0 bases and the J segment 4 bases; nucleotides outside the gene matches: 8. This CDR3 has 15 residues. For the CDR3, the DNA is TGCAGCGTTGAAGATTTGACAGGGATCGGAGAGACCCAGTACTTC. Its protein is CSVEDLTGIGETQYF.

CDR3: CASIQPGQGPYEQYF. CDR3 DNA: TGTGCCAGCATCCAACCGGGACAGGGGCCCTACGAGCAGTACTTC. J is TRBJ2-7 and V is TRBV11-2, with TRBD1 matching over 10 bases. The length of the CDR3 is 15 residues. Looked up from germline, CDR1 is SGHAT and CDR2 is FQNNGV. Trimming took 7 bases from V and 2 from J; bases not matched to a gene: 8.

The count of this clonotype is one. The CDR3 does not close with the conserved phenylalanine or tryptophan, likely indicating a read error. The DNA is left out, because the CDR3 cannot be placed on it with certainty; the CDR3 is given as TCRdb lists it. This sequence joins TRBV29-1 and TRBJ2-7; TRBD1 is the table's D call and was not checked against the DNA. Both ends counted, the CDR3 spans 10 residues. Germline CDR1 reads SQVTM; CDR2 reads ANQGSEA. The CDR3 sequence is CSVGDRGFSY.

The sample holds a few counts of this clonotype. The chain combines TRBV9 with TRBJ1-5; D call uncertain. Between the trimmed V and J ends, which lost 7 bases and 3 bases, there was a span of 8 bases. This CDR3 region has 12 residues. Per germline, CDR1 SGDLS and CDR2 YYNGEE. In nucleotides, the CDR3 is TGTGCCAGCGGGGAGATCAATCAGCCCCAGCATTTT. It yields the protein CASGEINQPQHF.

V and J are TRBV7-2 and TRBJ1-2, with TRBD1 identical over 7 bases. Per germline, CDR1 SGHTA and CDR2 FQGNSA. This CDR3 is 13 amino acids long. V lost 2 bases, J lost 8 bases, and 5 bases stayed unmatched. The CDR3 loop reads CASSLTGEKGYTF. CDR3 in DNA: TGTGCCAGCAGCTTAACAGGGGAGAAAGGCTACACCTTC.

The chain links TRBV25-1 to TRBJ1-6, with D hard to call. The CDR3 is 12 amino acids. Germline loops: CDR1 MGHDK, CDR2 SYGVNS. Trimming removed 7 bases from V and 10 bases from J, with 11 bases in between. CDR3 protein: CASMRSRSPLHF. The CDR3 DNA follows: TGTGCCAGCATGAGGTCCAGGTCACCCCTCCACTTT.

In its sample, this clonotype was seen a few times. The chain employs TRBV7-2 and TRBJ1-2; D possibly corresponds to TRBD1 (5 bases). Trimming stripped 5 bases from V and 14 bases from J, with 15 bases between. The germline V gene has CDR1 SGHTA and CDR2 FQGNSA. CDR3 size: 11 residues. The CDR3 DNA reads TGTGCCAGCAGCCTCCCTATCGCAGGGACCTTC. Amino acid sequence: CASSLPIAGTF.

This clonotype was picked up many times. The chain carries TRBV29-1 and TRBJ1-2, with D unclear. Germline loops: CDR1 SQVTM, CDR2 ANQGSEA. V lost 3 bases, J lost 4 bases, and 9 bases lay in between. CDR3 size: 12 residues. The chain's CDR3 is CSVDETGYGYTF. DNA for the CDR3: TGCAGCGTTGATGAGACGGGCTATGGCTACACCTTC.

On this clonotype itself: A read error may explain this, as a much larger clone is one base away. V and J are TRBV20-1 and TRBJ2-7; D ambiguous. Deletions cut 3 bases from V and 3 bases from J, with 9 bases between. Germline CDR1 and CDR2: DFQATT and SNEGSKA (reference sequence). The CDR3 is 12 amino acids. Written as DNA, the CDR3 is TGCAGTGCTAGTGATCTGGGCTACGAGCAGTACTTC. Protein: CSASDLGYEQYF.

The chain is built from TRBV12-3 or TRBV12-4 and TRBJ1-1, with D tentatively TRBD1 (6 bases). The CDR3 is 14 residues long. Trimming cost V 6 bases and J 6 bases, with 17 bases left between them. The CDR3 loop reads CASSPGTLAAEAFF. In DNA, the CDR3 is TGTGCCAGCAGCCCTGGGACATTGGCGGCTGAAGCTTTCTTT.